The 24 T cell receptor beta chains given below trace back to one sample, sequenced in a study of CD8 T cells in ankylosing spondylitis. TCRdb ran MiXCR on the 5' RACE reads and lists one entry per CDR3 protein. The sample records tens of thousands of distinct CDR3 sequences, 5.3% being singletons. Input material: blood, either unsorted or a sorted T cell fraction (not recorded which). These TCRs come from a male donor with ankylosing spondylitis or in good health (not recorded which).

This clonotype was seen repeatedly, ten times or more. The CDR3 DNA is TGCGCCAGCAGCCAAGATTGGGAGACCAATGAGCAGTTCTTC. Its protein product is CASSQDWETNEQFF. The V gene is TRBV4-3, the J gene TRBJ2-1; D might be TRBD2 (5 bases). From germline, CDR1 is LGHNA and CDR2 YSLEER. V lost 0 bases and J 6 bases, leaving 9 bases between the germline ends. The CDR3 totals 14 residues.

This clonotype was observed at least ten times. This chain links TRBV18 with TRBJ1-6, with D possibly matching TRBD1 (5 bases). V lost 5 bases and J 7 bases, leaving 15 bases between the germline ends. The CDR3 covers 15 residues. Germline lookup yields CDR1 KGHSH and CDR2 LQKENI. CDR3 sequence: CASSIQGPTNSPLHF. In nucleotides, the CDR3 is TGTGCCAGCTCAATCCAGGGCCCCACGAATTCACCCCTCCACTTT.

In this sample, this clonotype turned up many times. This sequence joins TRBV20-1 and TRBJ1-1; 10 positions agree with TRBD1. The CDR3 runs 13 residues. Germline CDR1 and CDR2: DFQATT and SNEGSKA (reference sequence). The J segment lost 4 bases and the V segment lost 5 bases, leaving 4 bases of the junction unmatched. The CDR3 loop reads CSASGTGATEAFF. DNA for the CDR3: TGCAGTGCTTCCGGGACAGGGGCCACTGAAGCTTTCTTT.

This clonotype was detected ten times or more. V is TRBV3-1 and J is TRBJ1-5; a possible D gene is TRBD1 (5 bases). The CDR3 has 17 residues. Per germline, CDR1 LGHDT and CDR2 YNNKEL (reference sequence). V gave up 0 bases and J gave up 2 bases, with 14 bases separating them. The CDR3 region is CASSQEVGDVGNQPQHF. DNA of the CDR3: TGTGCCAGCAGCCAAGAAGTCGGGGACGTCGGCAATCAGCCCCAGCATTTT.

This clonotype was recorded at least ten times. This rearrangement joins TRBV10-3 to TRBJ2-3; 9 nucleotides line up with TRBD2. The J segment lost 3 bases and the V segment lost 2 bases, leaving 3 bases of the junction unmatched. The length of the CDR3 is 15 residues. In germline, CDR1 is ENHRY, CDR2 SYGVKD. DNA of the CDR3: TGTGCCATCAGTGAGATGAGCGGGGGGACAGATACGCAGTATTTT. Its protein is CAISEMSGGTDTQYF.

This clonotype was detected many times. The rearrangement joins TRBV20-1 to TRBJ1-1, with TRBD1 as a possible D gene (6 bases). Per the germline V gene, CDR1 is DFQATT and CDR2 is SNEGSKA (reference sequence). This CDR3 is built from 14 residues. Deletions cut 1 base from V and 1 base from J, with 10 bases between. The CDR3 region is CSARGGQTNTEAFF. As DNA, the CDR3 is TGCAGTGCTAGAGGTGGACAGACGAACACTGAAGCTTTCTTT.

The chain links TRBV3-1 to TRBJ1-2, with 9 bases aligning to TRBD1. V was clipped by 1 base and J by 5 bases; unmatched bases: 11. Germline V gene lookup returns CDR1 LGHDT and CDR2 YNNKEL (reference sequence). The CDR3 has 17 residues. The CDR3 is CASSQGDPTGGMYGYTF. The CDR3, as DNA: TGTGCCAGCAGCCAAGGGGACCCGACAGGGGGGATGTATGGCTACACCTTC.

This clonotype was observed at least ten times. The rearrangement links TRBV5-5 to TRBJ1-5; D remains ambiguous. Germline V CDR1 and CDR2: SGHKS, YYEKEE (reference sequence). This CDR3 has 13 amino acids. The germline V and J ends were trimmed by 4 bases and 5 bases, with 10 bases remaining between them. In nucleotides, the CDR3 is TGTGCCAGCAGCCAGACACAAGATCAGCCCCAGCATTTT. Translation: CASSQTQDQPQHF.

This clonotype was detected ten times or more. The V gene is TRBV6-1, the J gene TRBJ2-2, with D unresolved. CDR1 and CDR2 from the germline V gene are MNHNS and SASEGT. The CDR3 sequence is 13 residues long. V gave up 6 bases and J gave up 5 bases, with 10 bases separating them. The CDR3 nucleotides read TGTGCCAGCAGAAGGGCCCTAACCGGGGAGCTGTTTTTT. It encodes CASRRALTGELFF.

This clonotype has at least ten counts. This chain connects TRBV20-1 to TRBJ2-5; 9 positions match TRBD2. Germline V gene data show CDR1 as DFQATT and CDR2 as SNEGSKA (reference sequence). Unmatched junction bases numbered 4, after V lost 3 bases and J lost 2 bases. The length of the CDR3 is 14 residues. Here the CDR3 DNA reads TGCAGTGCTAGTGGGACTAGCTTGCAAGAGACCCAGTACTTC. It yields the protein CSASGTSLQETQYF.

The sample holds many counts of this clonotype. V and J are TRBV3-1 and TRBJ1-5, with a weak D call TRBD1 (5 bases). From germline, CDR1 is LGHDT and CDR2 YNNKEL (reference sequence). V lost 10 bases and J 6 bases, leaving 19 bases between the germline ends. This CDR3 spans 14 amino acids. In nucleotides, the CDR3 is TGTGCCACCTCGTCCCAGGGTGTCGGTCAGCCCCAGCATTTT. Its protein product is CATSSQGVGQPQHF.

This clonotype has ten or more counts. The chain recombines TRBV5-5 with TRBJ2-6; D gene uncertain. From germline, CDR1 is SGHKS and CDR2 YYEKEE (reference sequence). The CDR3 has 15 amino acids. V was clipped by 4 bases and J by 1 base, with 9 bases between them. CDR3 residues: CASSPTASGANVLTF. CDR3 sequence (DNA): TGTGCCAGCAGCCCTACTGCTTCTGGGGCCAACGTCCTGACTTTC.

This clonotype came up many times. This rearrangement joins TRBV5-1 to TRBJ2-7; D is unclear. Trimming took off 4 bases at V and 6 bases at J, with 8 bases between the two ends. This CDR3 comprises 11 residues. The germline V gene encodes CDR1 SGHRS and CDR2 YFSETQ. The DNA of the CDR3 is TGCGCCAGCAGCCTTGAAACCGAGCAGTACTTC. Translated, it gives CASSLETEQYF.

This clonotype was seen repeatedly, ten times or more. V and J are TRBV7-2 and TRBJ2-7, with TRBD2 as a possible D gene (6 bases). From germline, CDR1 is SGHTA and CDR2 FQGNSA. CDR3 length: 13 amino acids. Trimming shortened V by 1 base and J by 6 bases, and 10 bases separated the two germline ends. The CDR3 DNA sequence: TGTGCCAGCAGCTTAGTAGGCGGGGCCGAGCAGTACTTC. Translated: CASSLVGGAEQYF.

This clonotype was seen repeatedly, ten times or more. The rearrangement joins TRBV20-1 to TRBJ2-3; possible D gene TRBD2, 6 bases. The germline V gene encodes CDR1 DFQATT and CDR2 SNEGSKA (reference sequence). The V and J ends lost 5 bases and 7 bases respectively, with 16 bases between them. CDR3 length equals 13 residues. The CDR3 is CSAVASAKNTQYF. In nucleotides, the CDR3 is TGCAGTGCTGTAGCTAGCGCGAAAAATACGCAGTATTTT.

This clonotype was found many times. V is TRBV20-1 and J is TRBJ1-3; no firm D call. Per germline, CDR1 DFQATT and CDR2 SNEGSKA (reference sequence). Between the trimmed V and J ends, which lost 0 bases and 4 bases, there was a span of 13 bases. The CDR3 totals 15 residues. CDR3 DNA sequence: TGCAGTGCTAGAGATGAGGAGTTGCGAGGAAACACCATATATTTT. Its protein is CSARDEELRGNTIYF.

This clonotype was seen at least ten times. The chain couples TRBV6-4 to TRBJ1-2; D is ambiguous. V was clipped by 4 bases and J by 4 bases, with 13 bases between them. This CDR3 has 14 amino acids. Germline V gene data show CDR1 as MRHNA and CDR2 as SNTAGT. CDR3 loop: CASSGPPLGYGYTF. CDR3 nucleotides: TGTGCCAGCAGTGGGCCGCCTTTGGGCTATGGCTACACCTTC.

This clonotype was seen repeatedly, ten times or more. This chain links TRBV9 with TRBJ2-1; D ambiguous. The length of the CDR3 is 13 residues. V was cut by 4 bases and J by 1 base, with 6 bases left in between. CDR1 and CDR2 from the germline V gene are SGDLS and YYNGEE. The CDR3 spells CASSRGSYNEQFF. CDR3 DNA: TGTGCCAGCAGCCGAGGTTCCTACAATGAGCAGTTCTTC.

Ten or more counts support this clonotype. The chain joins TRBV5-1 to TRBJ2-1, with no clear D. CDR3 length: 15 amino acids. Germline V CDR1 and CDR2: SGHRS, YFSETQ. Trimming shortened V by 0 bases and J by 6 bases, and 13 bases separated the two germline ends. This CDR3 reads CASSLASTGLNEQFF. CDR3 DNA sequence: TGCGCCAGCAGCTTGGCCTCGACTGGTCTCAATGAGCAGTTCTTC.

The count of this clonotype is one. Germline and junction disagree at one end, which may indicate a read error. V is TRBV7-3 and J is TRBJ2-1; 7 bases line up with TRBD1. This CDR3 has 15 amino acids. Germline V gene sequence: CDR1 SGHTA, CDR2 FQGTGA. The CDR3: CVSSPYRGFDNAQFF. CDR3 DNA: TGTGTCAGCAGCCCCTACAGGGGTTTCGACAATGCGCAGTTCTTC.

This clonotype was observed many times. This chain connects TRBV11-2 to TRBJ2-5, with 7 bases matching TRBD1. The V and J ends lost 3 bases and 4 bases, in that order; junction bases with no gene match: 11. Germline V lookup: CDR1 SGHAT, CDR2 FQNNGV. The CDR3 spans 16 residues. The CDR3 is CASSLFKTGARETQYF. The CDR3 coding sequence is TGTGCCAGCAGCTTGTTCAAAACAGGGGCTCGAGAGACCCAGTACTTC.

There are many counts of this clonotype. The chain uses TRBV6-2 or TRBV6-3 and TRBJ2-3, with 10 nucleotides matching TRBD2. CDR1 and CDR2 from the germline V gene are MNHEY and SVGEGT. After removal of 4 bases from V and 4 bases from J, the junction contained 2 bases not matched to a gene. The CDR3 is 14 amino acids. CDR3 residues: CASSWGLASDTQYF. CDR3 sequence (DNA): TGTGCCAGCAGTTGGGGACTAGCGTCAGATACGCAGTATTTT.

In this sample, this clonotype turned up many times. The chain employs TRBV20-1 and TRBJ2-5, with 9 positions matching TRBD2. The CDR3 sequence is 13 residues long. With V trimmed by 5 bases and J by 1 base, 2 bases remained unmatched. The germline V gene has CDR1 DFQATT and CDR2 SNEGSKA (reference sequence). The CDR3 sequence: CSAPRGGQETQYF. The DNA for the CDR3 is TGCAGTGCTCCGCGGGGGGGCCAAGAGACCCAGTACTTC.

In this sample, this clonotype turned up many times. The J gene is TRBJ2-5, the V gene TRBV18, with a weak D call TRBD2 (7 bases). Trimming took off 3 bases at V and 4 bases at J, with 15 bases between the two ends. Germline loops: CDR1 KGHSH, CDR2 LQKENI. CDR3 length equals 15 residues. The CDR3 reads CASSPSTAGAETQYF. The CDR3 nucleotides read TGTGCCAGCTCACCGTCGACGGCGGGGGCAGAGACCCAGTACTTC.